The text below deals with one T cell receptor (beta chain). These data are taken from a study of blood T cell repertoires in COVID-19. Whole-study context: Donors in the United States, Italy and Spain gave samples during acute or convalescent COVID-19. From T cells, B-cell-depleted T cells, or PBMCs came the material, which was cDNA or gDNA.

In the authors' workflow: Estimation of nucleated cell counts was performed using reference gene primer amplification. Only in-frame clones appear in the TCRdb table, and some are missing; sequencing was by immunoSEQ multiplex PCR. The V and J calls and the clone size are those of that table, but D and trimming were determined from the DNA. Of approximately 300,000 clones listed, 87% were seen once; the top ten hold 2.2%. This CDR3 has 15 amino acids. Germline V gene sequence: CDR1 MNHEY, CDR2 SVGAGI. The V gene end was trimmed by 6 bases and the J gene end by 2 bases; junction bases not matched to a gene: 8.

This chain joins TRBV6-5 and TRBJ2-7; 9 bases agree with TRBD1. Sequences were obtained from peripheral blood. The sequence came from a woman aged 50 to 65 who had recovered from COVID-19. CDR3 protein: CASRPTGGRAYEQYF. Written as DNA, the CDR3 is TGTGCCAGCAGACCGACAGGGGGAAGGGCCTACGAGCAGTACTTC.